This entry concerns a single T cell receptor beta chain. It was with 60 Vbeta and 13 Jbeta primers that the PCR ran. The repertoire was sequenced with immunoSEQ multiplex PCR; TCRdb's copy has only in-frame clones and lacks some. The sample yields over 200,000 clones, approximately 84% seen once. These data belong to a study of cytomegalovirus exposure and HLA in healthy donors. Trimming shortened V by 2 bases and J by 5 bases, and 17 bases separated the two germline ends. Germline values: CDR1 SEHNR, CDR2 FQNEAQ (reference sequence). This CDR3 region has 16 residues. The chain has TRBV7-9 and TRBJ2-3; a weak D match, TRBD2 (6 bases). Material for sequencing was PBMCs. This receptor was obtained from a middle-aged woman in good health and CMV-seronegative. CDR3 nucleotide sequence: TGTGCCAGCAGCTTAAGGGTAACGACTAGTGGAGATACGCAGTATTTT. Its protein is CASSLRVTTSGDTQYF.